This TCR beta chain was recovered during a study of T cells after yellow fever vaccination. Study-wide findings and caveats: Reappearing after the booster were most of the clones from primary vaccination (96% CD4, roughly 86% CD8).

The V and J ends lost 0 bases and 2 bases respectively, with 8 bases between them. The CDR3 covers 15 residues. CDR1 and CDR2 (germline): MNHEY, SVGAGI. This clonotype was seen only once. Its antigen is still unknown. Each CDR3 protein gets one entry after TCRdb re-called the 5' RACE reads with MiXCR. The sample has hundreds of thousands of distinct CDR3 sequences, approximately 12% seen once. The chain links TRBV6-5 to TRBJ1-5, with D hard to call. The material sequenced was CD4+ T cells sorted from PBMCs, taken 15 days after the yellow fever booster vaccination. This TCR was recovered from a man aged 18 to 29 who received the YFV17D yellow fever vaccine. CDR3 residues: CASSYSWDGNQPQHF. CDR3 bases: TGTGCCAGCAGTTACTCCTGGGATGGCAATCAGCCCCAGCATTTT.